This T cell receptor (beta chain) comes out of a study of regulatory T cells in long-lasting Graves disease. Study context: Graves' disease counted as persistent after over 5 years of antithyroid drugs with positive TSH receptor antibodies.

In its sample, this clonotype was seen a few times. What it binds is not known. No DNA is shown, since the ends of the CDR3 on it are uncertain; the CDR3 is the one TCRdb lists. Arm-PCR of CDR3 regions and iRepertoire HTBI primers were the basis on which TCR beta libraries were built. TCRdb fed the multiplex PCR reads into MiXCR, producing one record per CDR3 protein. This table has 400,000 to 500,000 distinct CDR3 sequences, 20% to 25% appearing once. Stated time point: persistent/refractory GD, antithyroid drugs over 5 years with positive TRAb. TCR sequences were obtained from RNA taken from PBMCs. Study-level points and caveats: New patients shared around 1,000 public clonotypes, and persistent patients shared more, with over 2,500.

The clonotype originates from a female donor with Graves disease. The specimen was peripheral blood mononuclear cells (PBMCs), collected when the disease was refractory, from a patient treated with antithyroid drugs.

The CDR3 sequence is CSVGPGERYEQYF. The V gene is TRBV29-1, the J gene TRBJ2-7; TRBD1 is the table's D call, not checked against the DNA. From germline, CDR1 is SQVTM and CDR2 ANQGSEA. The CDR3 length equals 13 residues, ends included.